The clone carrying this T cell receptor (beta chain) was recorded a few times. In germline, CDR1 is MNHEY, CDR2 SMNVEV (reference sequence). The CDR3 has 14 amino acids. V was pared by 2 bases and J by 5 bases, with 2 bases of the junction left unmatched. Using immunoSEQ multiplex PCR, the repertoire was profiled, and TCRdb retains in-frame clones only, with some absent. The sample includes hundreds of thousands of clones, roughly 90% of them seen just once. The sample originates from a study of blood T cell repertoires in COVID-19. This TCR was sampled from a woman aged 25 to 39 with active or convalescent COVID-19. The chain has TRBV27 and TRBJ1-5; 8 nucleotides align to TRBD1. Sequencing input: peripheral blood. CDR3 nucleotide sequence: TGTGCCAGCAGTTTAGACAGGGGTGATCAGCCCCAGCATTTT. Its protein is CASSLDRGDQPQHF.